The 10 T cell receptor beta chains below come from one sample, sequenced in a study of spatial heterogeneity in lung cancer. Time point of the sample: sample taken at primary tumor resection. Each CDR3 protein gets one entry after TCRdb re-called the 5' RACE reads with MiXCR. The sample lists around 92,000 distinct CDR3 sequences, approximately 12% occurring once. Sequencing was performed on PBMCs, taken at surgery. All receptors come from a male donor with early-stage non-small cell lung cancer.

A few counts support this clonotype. CDR3 coding DNA: TGCAGTGCCGAAGCAGCTAGCGGGAGGGCCTACAATGAGCAGTTCTTC. It codes for CSAEAASGRAYNEQFF. The chain carries TRBV20-1 and TRBJ2-1, with TRBD2 identical over 12 bases. Germline CDR1 reads DFQATT; CDR2 reads SNEGSKA (reference sequence). The J segment lost 2 bases and the V segment lost 6 bases, leaving 8 bases of the junction unmatched. This CDR3 is 16 amino acids long.

CDR3 protein: CASSVNRATGELFF. The CDR3 DNA sequence: TGTGCCAGCAGCGTCAATAGAGCCACCGGGGAGCTGTTTTTT. The chain employs TRBV11-2 and TRBJ2-2; no clear D gene. Germline CDR1 SGHAT, CDR2 FQNNGV. With 5 bases removed from V and 4 bases from J, the gap between germline ends came to 11 bases. The CDR3 extends over 14 amino acids.

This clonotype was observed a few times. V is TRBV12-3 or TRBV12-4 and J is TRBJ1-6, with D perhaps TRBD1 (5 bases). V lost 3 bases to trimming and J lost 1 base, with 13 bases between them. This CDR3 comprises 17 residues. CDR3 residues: CASSFARGASYNSPLHF. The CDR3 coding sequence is TGTGCCAGCAGTTTTGCACGAGGGGCATCCTATAATTCACCCCTCCACTTT.

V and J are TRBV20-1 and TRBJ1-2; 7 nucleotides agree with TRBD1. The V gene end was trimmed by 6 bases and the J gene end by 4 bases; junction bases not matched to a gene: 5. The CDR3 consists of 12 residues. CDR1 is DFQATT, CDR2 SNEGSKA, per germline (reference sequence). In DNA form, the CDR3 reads TGCAGTGCGGCGACAGGGTCCTATGGCTACACCTTC. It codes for CSAATGSYGYTF.

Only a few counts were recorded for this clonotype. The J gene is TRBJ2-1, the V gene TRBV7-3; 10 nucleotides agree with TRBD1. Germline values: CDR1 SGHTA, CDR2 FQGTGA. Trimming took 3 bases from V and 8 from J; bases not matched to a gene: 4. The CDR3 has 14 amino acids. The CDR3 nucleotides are TGTGCCAGCAGCTTGGGGACAGGGGCAGATGAGCAGTTCTTC. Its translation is CASSLGTGADEQFF. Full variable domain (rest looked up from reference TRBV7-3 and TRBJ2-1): GAGVSQTPSNKVTEKGKYVELRCDPISGHTALYWYRQSLGQGPEFLIYFQGTGAADDSGLPNDRFFAVRPEGSVSTLKIQRTERGDSAVYLCASSLGTGADEQFFGPGTRLTVL.

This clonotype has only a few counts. The CDR3: CASSQNNSPLHF. For the CDR3, the DNA is TGTGCCAGCAGCCAGAATAATTCACCCCTCCACTTT. The chain recombines TRBV12-3 or TRBV12-4 with TRBJ1-6; D gene uncertain. The CDR3 covers 12 residues. Trimming took off 6 bases at V and 5 bases at J, with 5 bases between the two ends.

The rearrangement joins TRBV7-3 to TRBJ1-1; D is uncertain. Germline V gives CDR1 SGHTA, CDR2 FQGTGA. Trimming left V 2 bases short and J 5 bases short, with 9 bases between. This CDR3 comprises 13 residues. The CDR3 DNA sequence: TGTGCCAGCAGCTTATTACGGGGAACTGAAGCTTTCTTT. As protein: CASSLLRGTEAFF.

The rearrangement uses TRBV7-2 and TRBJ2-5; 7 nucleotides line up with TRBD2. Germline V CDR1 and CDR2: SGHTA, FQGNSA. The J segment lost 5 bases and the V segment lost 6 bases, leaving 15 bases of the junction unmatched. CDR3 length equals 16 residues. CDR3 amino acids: CASRKTWGGRLETQYF. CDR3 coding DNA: TGTGCCAGCAGGAAAACGTGGGGGGGACGTTTGGAGACCCAGTACTTC.

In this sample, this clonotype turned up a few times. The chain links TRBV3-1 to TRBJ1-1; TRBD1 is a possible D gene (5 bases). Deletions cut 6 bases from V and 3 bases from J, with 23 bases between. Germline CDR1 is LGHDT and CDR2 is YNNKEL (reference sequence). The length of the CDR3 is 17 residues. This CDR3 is CASRGTSAPGGDTEAFF. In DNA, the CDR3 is TGTGCCAGCAGGGGGACGTCCGCCCCCGGGGGGGACACTGAAGCTTTCTTT.

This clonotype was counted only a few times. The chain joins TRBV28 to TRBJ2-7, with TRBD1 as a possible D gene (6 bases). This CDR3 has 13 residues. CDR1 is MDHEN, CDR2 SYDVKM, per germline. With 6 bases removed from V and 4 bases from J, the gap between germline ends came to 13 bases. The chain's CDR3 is CASRGTIIYEQYF. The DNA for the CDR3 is TGTGCCAGCAGAGGGACAATCATTTACGAGCAGTACTTC. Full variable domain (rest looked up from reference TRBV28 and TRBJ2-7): DVKVTQSSRYLVKRTGEKVFLECVQDMDHENMFWYRQDPGLGLRLIYFSYDVKMKEKGDIPEGYSVSREKKERFSLILESASTNQTSMYLCASRGTIIYEQYFGPGTRLTVT.